This paragraph covers one TCR beta chain sequence. What antigen it recognizes has not been identified. No base-level quality is on record; no much larger clone is a single base apart. The sample originates from a study of control samples from healthy donors and cancer patients (TCRdb year 2020). At the junction V is shortened by 6 bases and J by 7 bases, with 19 bases in between. Taken from cysteine to phenylalanine, the CDR3 has 14 residues. Left in the record is the CDR3 DNA by itself, 42 bases read in frame from the first base. Sequences ENHRY (CDR1) and SYGVKD (CDR2) are obtained from the germline V gene. The library relied on the immunoSEQ multiplex PCR assay. In its TCRdb copy, this immuneACCESS table keeps in-frame sequences only and misses some clones. Where compared with another copy, unresolved V genes explain less than half of these, and the others have no known cause. For this sample the table gives about 26,000 clones, of which 82% were detected only once. In total, the top ten clones hold 23% of the sample.

The clonotype originates from a man aged 60-69 years with colorectal cancer. The chain links TRBV10-3 with TRBJ2-7; the D call is tentative, TRBD1 or TRBD2, as each matches 5 bases. Sample: PBMCs. For the CDR3, the sequence is CAISGTARLWEQYF. The sequence in DNA is TGTGCCATCAGCGGGACCGCACGTCTTTGGGAGCAGTACTTC.